This is a list of T cell receptor beta chains from one sample in a study of cytomegalovirus exposure and HLA in healthy donors. TCRdb's table, derived via immunoSEQ multiplex PCR, lists solely in-frame clones and lacks some. Among 150,000 to 200,000 clones, around 76% were seen once, and the ten largest hold about 1.6%. The sample taken for sequencing was PBMCs. All receptors derive from a girl aged 10-17 years in good health and CMV-seropositive. The CDR3 runs from the conserved cysteine through the conserved F or W. The D gene is left open where the match is weak. Clone size is given for some rows only: seen once, a few or many times, or a class if the clone is expanded.

V: TRBV5-1; D: .; size: once; J: TRBJ2-5; DNA: TGCGCCAGCAGCTTATCACCCCTACAAGAGACCCAGTACTTC; CDR3: CASSLSPLQETQYF
V: TRBV27; D: TRBD1; size: .; J: TRBJ2-7; DNA: TGTGCCAGCAGTCTCTGGACAGGGAAATACGAGCAGTACTTC; CDR3: CASSLWTGKYEQYF
V: TRBV11-2; D: .; size: .; J: TRBJ1-1; DNA: TGTGCCAGCAGCTTTGGACAGAACACTGAAGCTTTCTTT; CDR3: CASSFGQNTEAFF
V: TRBV6-1; D: .; size: .; J: TRBJ2-7; DNA: TGTGCCAGCAGTGAATTTGGCGGGCCCTCCTACGAGCAGTACTTC; CDR3: CASSEFGGPSYEQYF
V: TRBV18; D: .; size: .; J: TRBJ1-1; DNA: TGTGCCAGCTCACCACTCCCAGGGGACACTGAAGCTTTCTTT; CDR3: CASSPLPGDTEAFF
V: TRBV28; D: .; size: few; J: TRBJ1-2; DNA: TGTGCCAGCAGTTTATGGAGGCCGGGTATGGCTGGCTACACCTTC; CDR3: CASSLWRPGMAGYTF
V: TRBV7-9; D: .; size: .; J: TRBJ2-5; DNA: TGTGCCAGCAGCCCAAGTAGGGGGTACCAAGAGACCCAGTACTTC; CDR3: CASSPSRGYQETQYF
V: TRBV27; D: .; size: .; J: TRBJ1-1; DNA: TGTGCCACCTCAAGTGGCCCTGAAGCTTTCTTT; CDR3: CATSSGPEAFF
V: TRBV18; D: TRBD2; size: few; J: TRBJ2-7; DNA: TGTGCCAGCTCACCAAGTATTCAGGGAGGGGTCTACGAGCAGTACTTC; CDR3: CASSPSIQGGVYEQYF
V: TRBV4-3; D: TRBD2; size: .; J: TRBJ2-6; DNA: TGCGCCAGCAGCCCTAAATCCCCGCGGGGGGCATTACTCTCTGGGGCCAACGTCCTGACTTTC; CDR3: CASSPKSPRGALLSGANVLTF
V: TRBV19; D: .; size: .; J: TRBJ1-3; DNA: TGTGCCAGTTCCACTTTGCAAACCTCTGGAAACACCATATATTTT; CDR3: CASSTLQTSGNTIYF
V: TRBV27; D: .; size: .; J: TRBJ2-7; DNA: TGTGCCAGCAGTTTTTCTGGGCCAGGGGAGGGTGACGAGCAGTACTTC; CDR3: CASSFSGPGEGDEQYF
V: TRBV5-1; D: TRBD2; size: .; J: TRBJ2-7; DNA: TGCGCCAGCAGCCCGGCGGGGGGGGAGCAGTACTTC; CDR3: CASSPAGGEQYF
V: TRBV19; D: TRBD2; size: .; J: TRBJ2-2; DNA: TGTGCCAGTAGTATAAGTACTAGCGGGTTTCTCGCCGGGGAGCTGTTTTTT; CDR3: CASSISTSGFLAGELFF
V: TRBV30; D: .; size: .; J: TRBJ2-1; DNA: TGTGCCTGGAGTTCCTATTCGACTATTCGGGCCTACAATGAGCAGTTCTTC; CDR3: CAWSSYSTIRAYNEQFF
V: TRBV7-9; D: TRBD1; size: once; J: TRBJ1-2; DNA: TGTGCCAGCAGCTTTGGTACAGGGGTTGGCTACACCTTC; CDR3: CASSFGTGVGYTF
V: TRBV21-1; D: .; size: .; J: TRBJ1-5; DNA: TGTGCCAGCCCGGGACAGGGGCATCAGCCCCAGCATTTT; CDR3: CASPGQGHQPQHF
V: TRBV29-1; D: .; size: few; J: TRBJ2-1; DNA: TGCAGCGTTGGAGACACAGCGGGCACCTTTATCGGGAGCTCCTACAATGAGCAGTTCTTC; CDR3: CSVGDTAGTFIGSSYNEQFF
V: TRBV28; D: .; size: .; J: TRBJ1-4; DNA: TGTGCCAGCAGTAAAAGGAGAGGGAGTGGGGAAAAACTGTTTTTT; CDR3: CASSKRRGSGEKLFF
V: TRBV6-1; D: TRBD2; size: .; J: TRBJ2-2; DNA: TGTGCCAGCAGTGAGGGACTAGCGGGAAATCCGATTTCCGGGGAGCTGTTTTTT; CDR3: CASSEGLAGNPISGELFF
V: TRBV7-9; D: .; size: .; J: TRBJ1-2; DNA: TGTGCCAGCAGCGCTTTGGGGGGGAACTATGGCTACACCTTC; CDR3: CASSALGGNYGYTF
V: TRBV9; D: TRBD1; size: few; J: TRBJ2-1; DNA: TGTGCCAGCAGCGTCGCCCGTGACAGGGAATCGTTCTACAATGAGCAGTTCTTC; CDR3: CASSVARDRESFYNEQFF
V: TRBV5-1; D: .; size: .; J: TRBJ2-2; DNA: TGCGCCAGCAGCGCACAGGGTAACCCCGGGGAGCTGTTTTTT; CDR3: CASSAQGNPGELFF